Below are 24 T cell receptor beta chains sequenced from a single sample in a study of OX40 agonist ivuxolimab in advanced cancers. Method: immunoSEQ multiplex PCR; TCRdb's copy keeps in-frame clones and lacks some. The sample includes 80,000 or so clones, roughly 91% seen only once; the top ten take roughly 0.32%. The material was CD4+ or CD8+ T cells sorted from blood, obtained in a trial of the OX40 agonist ivuxolimab. These receptors were taken from an adult with an advanced solid tumor such as melanoma, head and neck, liver or kidney cancer.

This sequence joins TRBV4-3 and TRBJ1-1; D unclear. The CDR3 is made up of 14 amino acids. Between the trimmed V and J ends, which lost 0 bases and 7 bases, there was a span of 12 bases. Germline CDR1 reads LGHNA; CDR2 reads YSLEER. CDR3 region: CASSQDIGFNEAFF. DNA of the CDR3: TGCGCCAGCAGCCAAGATATAGGCTTTAATGAAGCTTTCTTT.

The chain links TRBV9 to TRBJ2-3; TRBD2 aligns across 7 bases. CDR1 and CDR2 (germline): SGDLS, YYNGEE. This CDR3 region has 15 residues. Germline trimming cut 3 bases from V and 0 bases from J; bases unmatched to any gene: 4. CDR3 bases: TGTGCCAGCAGCGCCCCGGGACTAAGCACAGATACGCAGTATTTT. Its translation is CASSAPGLSTDTQYF.

V and J are TRBV5-4 and TRBJ1-1; D is uncertain. The ends were cut back, 4 bases at V and 1 base at J, with 11 bases in the middle. CDR3 length: 14 residues. Looked up from germline, CDR1 is SGHNT and CDR2 is YYREEE (reference sequence). The CDR3 protein is CASSRRGGNTEAFF. The CDR3 DNA follows: TGTGCCAGCAGCCGACGGGGTGGGAACACTGAAGCTTTCTTT.

This chain links TRBV5-1 with TRBJ2-1; D uncertain. Germline V gene lookup returns CDR1 SGHRS and CDR2 YFSETQ. This CDR3 has 15 amino acids. V lost 0 bases to trimming and J lost 0 bases, with 7 bases between them. CDR3 region: CASSLEGGSYNEQFF. Here the CDR3 DNA reads TGCGCCAGCAGCTTGGAGGGTGGCTCCTACAATGAGCAGTTCTTC. The full variable domain, its missing parts supplied by reference TRBV5-1 and TRBJ2-1, is KAGVTQTPRYLIKTRGQQVTLSCSPISGHRSVSWYQQTPGQGLQFLFEYFSETQRNKGNFPGRFSGRQFSNSRSEMNVSTLELGDSALYLCASSLEGGSYNEQFFGPGTRLTVL.

This chain uses TRBV5-6 with TRBJ2-3; the D gene could be TRBD1 or TRBD2 (5 bases each). V was cut by 4 bases and J by 8 bases, with 14 bases left in between. CDR1 is SGHDT, CDR2 YYEEEE, per germline. There are 13 residues in the CDR3. CDR3 amino acids: CASSKGRMGTQYF. CDR3 nucleotides: TGTGCCAGCAGCAAGGGACGGATGGGTACGCAGTATTTT.

V is TRBV23-1 and J is TRBJ2-7; 9 nucleotides line up with TRBD2. TRBV23-1 is noted as an ORF with a role that remains uncertain. V lost 4 bases and J lost 4; bases outside the gene matches: 20. This CDR3 has 19 residues. CDR3: CASSRRGAGGLTKSYEQYV. In nucleotides, the CDR3 is TGCGCCAGCAGTCGCCGGGGAGCGGGGGGACTGACGAAAAGTTACGAGCAGTACGTC.

The chain is built from TRBV19 and TRBJ1-1, with 7 positions matching TRBD1. CDR1 and CDR2 (germline): LNHDA, SQIVND (reference sequence). With V trimmed by 5 bases and J by 1 base, 7 bases remained unmatched. The CDR3 consists of 15 residues. Here the CDR3 reads CASSPRDSENTEAFF. The CDR3 bases are TGTGCCAGTAGTCCACGGGACAGCGAGAACACTGAAGCTTTCTTT.

CDR3 sequence reads: CASSFAHSSSTDTQYF. The CDR3 coding sequence is TGTGCCAGCAGTTTCGCGCACAGTAGCAGCACAGATACGCAGTATTTT. This chain links TRBV27 with TRBJ2-3, with no clear D. Germline CDR1 and CDR2: MNHEY and SMNVEV (reference sequence). This CDR3 has 16 residues. The V end lost 3 bases, the J end lost 0 bases, and 13 bases lay between the germline ends.

This chain connects TRBV6-5 to TRBJ1-2; 7 bases agree with TRBD1. V lost 6 bases and J lost 4; bases outside the gene matches: 11. The CDR3 extends over 15 amino acids. CDR1 and CDR2 (germline): MNHEY, SVGAGI. The CDR3 loop reads CASSPGQAKTYGYTF. CDR3 sequence (DNA): TGTGCCAGCAGCCCCGGACAGGCGAAGACCTATGGCTACACCTTC.

CDR3 sequence reads: CASSFREGNTEAFF. CDR3 sequence (DNA): TGTGCCAGCAGCTTCCGTGAGGGGAACACTGAAGCTTTCTTT. This rearrangement joins TRBV11-2 to TRBJ1-1; no clear D gene. The CDR3 loop spans 14 amino acids. Deletions cut 3 bases from V and 1 base from J, with 9 bases between. Germline lookup yields CDR1 SGHAT and CDR2 FQNNGV. The full variable domain, with the rest looked up from reference TRBV11-2 and TRBJ1-1, is EAGVAQSPRYKIIEKRQSVAFWCNPISGHATLYWYQQILGQGPKLLIQFQNNGVVDDSQLPKDRFSAERLKGVDSTLKIQPAKLEDSAVYLCASSFREGNTEAFFGQGTRLTVV.

The chain couples TRBV18 to TRBJ2-7, with TRBD2 identical over 9 bases. The germline CDR1 and CDR2 sequences are KGHSH and LQKENI. The ends lost 2 bases at V and 4 bases at J; junction bases unmatched: 6. This CDR3 is built from 15 residues. For the CDR3, the DNA is TGTGCCAGCTCACCATCGGGACTAGCTAATTACGAGCAGTACGTC. This codes for CASSPSGLANYEQYV.

This rearrangement joins TRBV6-1 to TRBJ2-7; 9 positions match TRBD1. V dropped 7 bases and J dropped 6; count of bases not matched to a gene: 7. Germline assignment: CDR1 MNHNS and CDR2 SASEGT. This CDR3 region has 13 residues. This CDR3 reads CASTWDRAGEQYV. In DNA form, the CDR3 reads TGTGCCAGCACCTGGGACAGGGCTGGCGAGCAGTACGTC.

The gene calls are TRBV27 and TRBJ2-7; 8 bases fit TRBD1. Germline V CDR1 and CDR2: MNHEY, SMNVEV (reference sequence). Trimming removed 8 bases from V and 7 bases from J; junction bases left unmatched: 7. The CDR3 extends over 12 amino acids. The CDR3 DNA follows: TGTGCCAGCGGCAGGGGGCAGGGGGAGCAGTACGTC. Its translation: CASGRGQGEQYV.

The CDR3 protein is CASSEQTGIYGYTF. For the CDR3, the DNA is TGTGCCAGCAGTGAGCAGACAGGGATCTATGGCTACACCTTC. The rearrangement links TRBV6-1 to TRBJ1-2; 7 positions match TRBD1. Germline loops: CDR1 MNHNS, CDR2 SASEGT. The length of the CDR3 is 14 residues. The trim removed 3 bases at V and 4 bases at J, leaving 5 bases unmatched.

This chain connects TRBV7-9 to TRBJ2-7; 10 nucleotides align to TRBD1. V was pared by 4 bases and J by 6 bases, with 6 bases of the junction left unmatched. The length of the CDR3 is 14 residues. CDR1 and CDR2 from the germline V gene are SEHNR and FQNEAQ (reference sequence). This chain's CDR3 is CASSSRDRGREQYF. The CDR3 nucleotides are TGTGCCAGCAGCTCCCGGGACAGGGGTCGCGAGCAGTACTTC.

The genes are TRBV6-6 and TRBJ1-1; TRBD1 aligns across 7 bases. The germline V gene encodes CDR1 MNHNY and CDR2 SVGAGI (reference sequence). V was clipped by 2 bases and J by 5 bases; unmatched bases: 8. The CDR3 loop spans 15 amino acids. CDR3 nucleotides: TGTGCCAGCAGTTACACAGACAGGGTAGCGACTGAAGCTTTCTTT. It codes for CASSYTDRVATEAFF.

This chain uses TRBV25-1 with TRBJ1-3, with unresolved D. The CDR3 is 14 residues long. V was trimmed by 2 bases and J by 2 bases, leaving 7 bases between them. The germline CDR1 and CDR2 sequences are MGHDK and SYGVNS. The CDR3: CASSEQSAGNTIYF. The CDR3 coding sequence is TGTGCCAGCAGTGAACAAAGCGCTGGAAACACCATATATTTT.

V and J are TRBV5-4 and TRBJ2-2, with 14 bases matching TRBD2. V shed 3 bases, J shed 2 bases, and the junction held 6 bases outside the gene matches. Germline CDR1 reads SGHNT; CDR2 reads YYREEE (reference sequence). There are 18 residues in the CDR3. CDR3 coding DNA: TGTGCCAGCAGCTGGGGGGGACTAGCGGGAGTTAACACCGGGGAGCTGTTTTTT. Its translation: CASSWGGLAGVNTGELFF. Full variable domain (rest looked up from reference TRBV5-4 and TRBJ2-2): ETGVTQSPTHLIKTRGQQVTLRCSSQSGHNTVSWYQQALGQGPQFIFQYYREEENGRGNFPPRFSGLQFPNYSSELNVNALELDDSALYLCASSWGGLAGVNTGELFFGEGSRLTVL.

The CDR3 nucleotides are TGTGCCAGCAGCTCCGGAGGCGGGGAGCTGTTTTTT. This translates into CASSSGGGELFF. The chain is built from TRBV7-9 and TRBJ2-2, with D possibly TRBD2 on 5 matching bases. CDR1 and CDR2 (germline): SEHNR, FQNEAQ (reference sequence). V lost 4 bases to trimming and J lost 7 bases, with 7 bases between them. The CDR3 covers 12 residues.

V is TRBV5-4 and J is TRBJ2-3, with TRBD2 identical over 9 bases. V lost 1 base to trimming and J lost 8 bases; unmatched junction nucleotides: 11. The CDR3 runs to 16 residues. Germline loops: CDR1 SGHNT, CDR2 YYREEE (reference sequence). CDR3: CASSLTSGFASVTQYF. The CDR3 DNA is TGTGCCAGCAGCTTGACTAGCGGGTTCGCGTCGGTTACGCAGTATTTT.

V usage is TRBV2 and J usage is TRBJ2-3; 9 bases are a match to TRBD1. V shed 6 bases, J shed 0 bases, and the junction held 1 base outside the gene matches. The CDR3 extends over 14 amino acids. Germline V lookup: CDR1 SNHLY, CDR2 FYNNEI. The CDR3 sequence is CASSGTGSTDTQYF. CDR3 bases: TGTGCCAGCAGCGGGACAGGGAGCACAGATACGCAGTATTTT.

This chain joins TRBV15 and TRBJ1-1, with 8 bases fitting TRBD1. With V trimmed by 5 bases and J by 1 base, 12 bases remained unmatched. The germline gives CDR1 LNHNV, CDR2 YYDKDF (reference sequence). This CDR3 contains 17 residues. The CDR3 coding sequence is TGTGCCACCAGCGGACTCGCTTGGACAGGGCGGAACACTGAAGCTTTCTTT. Translation: CATSGLAWTGRNTEAFF.

The rearrangement links TRBV9 to TRBJ2-5, with D tentatively TRBD1 (5 bases). CDR3 size: 14 residues. CDR1 is SGDLS and CDR2 is YYNGEE in the germline V gene. Trimming pared 1 base from V and 4 bases from J, leaving 11 bases between. CDR3 DNA: TGTGCCAGCAGCGTAAGGGGAAGGGGAGAGACCCAGTACTTC. Its protein is CASSVRGRGETQYF.

The V and J genes are TRBV6-1 and TRBJ2-1; no firm D call. Germline V lookup: CDR1 MNHNS, CDR2 SASEGT. This CDR3 has 15 amino acids. The germline V and J ends were trimmed by 5 bases and 3 bases, with 14 bases remaining between them. DNA of the CDR3: TGTGCCAGCAGTAAAGGTGGTACGGGCTACAATGAGCAGTTCTTC. Protein sequence: CASSKGGTGYNEQFF.